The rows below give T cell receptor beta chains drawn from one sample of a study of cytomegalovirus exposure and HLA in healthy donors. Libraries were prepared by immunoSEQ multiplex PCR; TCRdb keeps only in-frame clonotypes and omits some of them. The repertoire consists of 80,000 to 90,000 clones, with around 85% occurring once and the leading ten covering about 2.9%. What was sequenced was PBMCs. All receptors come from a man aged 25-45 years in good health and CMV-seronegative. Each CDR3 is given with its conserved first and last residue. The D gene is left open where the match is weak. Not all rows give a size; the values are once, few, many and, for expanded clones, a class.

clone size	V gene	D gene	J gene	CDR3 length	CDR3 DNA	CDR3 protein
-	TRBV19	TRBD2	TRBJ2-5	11	TGTGCCAGTAGTTTGGGGGGGGAGCAGTACTTC	CASSLGGEQYF
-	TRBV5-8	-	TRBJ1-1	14	TGTGCCAGCAGTCTGACAGCCATGAACACTGAAGCTTTCTTT	CASSLTAMNTEAFF
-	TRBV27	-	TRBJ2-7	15	TGTGCCAGCAGTTTATCGAGTCAGGGCACCTACGAGCAGTACTTC	CASSLSSQGTYEQYF
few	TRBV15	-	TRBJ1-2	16	TGTGCCACCAGCAGAGAACCCCCACCGGGGGTTGAGGGCTACACCTTC	CATSREPPPGVEGYTF
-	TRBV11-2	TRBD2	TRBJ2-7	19	TGTGCCAGCAGCTTAGATTCCCTCCCGGCTAGCGGGGGGACCTACGAGCAGTACTTC	CASSLDSLPASGGTYEQYF
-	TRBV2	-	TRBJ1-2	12	TGTGCCAGCACCAAGGTCGGGGTTGGCTACACCTTC	CASTKVGVGYTF
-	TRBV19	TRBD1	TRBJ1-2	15	TGTGCCAGCAGTTTGGGGACAGGAGCTAACTATGGCTACACCTTC	CASSLGTGANYGYTF
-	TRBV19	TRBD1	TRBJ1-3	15	TGTGCCAGTAGAATACGGGACAGGGCTGGAAACACCATATATTTT	CASRIRDRAGNTIYF
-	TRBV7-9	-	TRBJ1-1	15	TGTGCCAGCAGCTTACTGGAGGATTCGGGCACTGAAGCTTTCTTT	CASSLLEDSGTEAFF
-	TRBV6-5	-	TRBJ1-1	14	TGTGCCAGCAGGGACAGTGTTGTGAACACTGAAGCTTTCTTT	CASRDSVVNTEAFF
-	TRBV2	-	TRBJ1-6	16	TGTGCCAGCAGTGAAAGAGACAGAACCGATAATTCACCCCTCCACTTT	CASSERDRTDNSPLHF
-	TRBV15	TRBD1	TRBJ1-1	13	TGTGCCACCGGGGACAGGCCCCTCACTGAAGCTTTCTTT	CATGDRPLTEAFF
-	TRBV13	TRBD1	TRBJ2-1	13	TGTGCCAGCAGCCCCGAGGGGGCGAATGAGCAGTTCTTC	CASSPEGANEQFF